The 4 T cell receptor beta chains given below trace back to one sample, sequenced in a study of T-cell reconstitution after alpha-beta-depleted transplantation in children. Construction of the TCRbeta library involved unique molecular identifiers. A single record per CDR3 protein comes from TCRdb applying MiXCR to the PCR reads. Of about 27,000 distinct CDR3 sequences listed, roughly a sixth are singletons. The material was PBMCs, mostly from graft donor cells, obtained 60 days after TCRalphabeta/CD19-depleted stem cell transplant. Every receptor here comes from a male patient aged 2 to 10 who had a stem cell transplant for acute lymphoblastic leukemia, so the T cells may come from the graft donor.

The rearrangement links TRBV20-1 to TRBJ2-7; 9 bases align to TRBD2. The CDR3 loop spans 15 amino acids. V lost 0 bases, J lost 1 base, and 4 bases stayed unmatched. Germline loops: CDR1 DFQATT, CDR2 SNEGSKA (reference sequence). The CDR3 region is CSAREAGGSSYEQYF. CDR3 DNA sequence: TGCAGTGCTAGAGAAGCGGGGGGCTCTTCCTACGAGCAGTACTTC.

This clonotype was counted between two and nine times. V gene TRBV6-5 combines with J gene TRBJ1-4; D may be TRBD1 (5 bases). The CDR3 is 14 residues long. Germline V gene sequence: CDR1 MNHEY, CDR2 SVGAGI. V was clipped by 2 bases and J by 5 bases, with 9 bases between them. Here the CDR3 DNA reads TGTGCCAGCAGTTACGGGGGGACGAATGAAAAACTGTTTTTT. It yields the protein CASSYGGTNEKLFF.

The chain combines TRBV11-2 with TRBJ2-3, with D perhaps matching TRBD2 (6 bases). V lost 2 bases and J lost 1, with 10 bases in between. Germline CDR1 is SGHAT and CDR2 is FQNNGV. CDR3 size: 15 residues. CDR3 region: CASSLYGTRTDTQYF. DNA of the CDR3: TGTGCCAGCAGCTTATACGGGACTCGCACAGATACGCAGTATTTT.

This clonotype occurred a few times. The chain couples TRBV3-1 to TRBJ2-1; perhaps TRBD2 as D (7 bases). CDR1 and CDR2 from the germline V gene are LGHDT and YNNKEL (reference sequence). The CDR3 contains 14 residues. The ends were cut back, 5 bases at V and 10 bases at J, with 18 bases in the middle. The CDR3 loop reads CASSTSRGAEEQFF. The CDR3 nucleotides read TGTGCCAGCAGCACGTCTCGGGGGGCCGAAGAGCAGTTCTTC.